These 9 T cell receptor beta chains were sequenced from one sample in a study of monozygotic twins with inflammatory bowel disease. TCRdb re-called the 5' RACE reads; one entry per CDR3 protein, DNA not given. This sample contains under 150,000 distinct CDR3 sequences. The material sequenced was blood. The receptors come from a human donor with ulcerative colitis or Crohn's disease, or a healthy co-twin of an affected twin (not recorded which).

V and J are TRBV29-1 and TRBJ2-3; TCRdb returns TRBD1, unconfirmable since there is no DNA. CDR3 size: 13 residues. Germline V CDR1 and CDR2: SQVTM, ANQGSEA. The CDR3 is CSVVGQGTDTQYF.

The gene calls are TRBV20-1 and TRBJ1-4; TCRdb calls TRBD1, which cannot be checked without DNA. CDR3 length equals 14 residues. Germline V lookup: CDR1 DFQATT, CDR2 SNEGSKA (reference sequence). CDR3 loop: CSARSTGVPEKLFF.

V gene TRBV5-1 combines with J gene TRBJ1-4. From germline, CDR1 is SGHRS and CDR2 YFSETQ. The CDR3 has 16 residues. The CDR3 spells CASSLRAHATNEKLFF.

The chain combines TRBV21-1 with TRBJ2-6; the TCRdb D gene call, TRBD2, has no DNA to confirm it. TRBV21-1 is a pseudogene segment. This CDR3 is 18 amino acids long. The CDR3 sequence is CASSLRLGQGSGANVLTF.

The chain is built from TRBV20-1 and TRBJ2-3; TCRdb's assignment of TRBD2 cannot be checked, as there is no DNA. The CDR3 covers 16 residues. Germline V gene sequence: CDR1 DFQATT, CDR2 SNEGSKA (reference sequence). CDR3 region: CSARTSGGASTDTQYF.

This chain uses TRBV20-1 with TRBJ2-1; TCRdb selects TRBD1, and the lack of DNA leaves this call unchecked. The CDR3 length is 14 residues. Germline V CDR1 and CDR2: DFQATT, SNEGSKA (reference sequence). This CDR3 reads CSASNRASGDEQFF.

This chain connects TRBV20-1 to TRBJ2-7; without DNA, the TCRdb call of TRBD2 cannot be checked. This CDR3 region has 19 residues. Germline CDR1 and CDR2: DFQATT and SNEGSKA (reference sequence). CDR3 sequence reads: CSARDPTGTSGGPIYEQYF.

Here the CDR3 reads CASSLGTSGIYEQYF. The chain combines TRBV7-9 with TRBJ2-7; TCRdb's D gene call, TRBD2, goes unchecked for lack of DNA. This CDR3 is built from 15 residues. CDR1 is SEHNR and CDR2 is FQNEAQ in the germline V gene (reference sequence).

This CDR3 reads CASSHRSGRGTGELFF. This chain uses TRBV4-2 with TRBJ2-2; TCRdb's D call of TRBD2 is untestable without DNA. CDR1 LGHNA and CDR2 YNFKEQ come from the germline V gene. The CDR3 consists of 16 residues.